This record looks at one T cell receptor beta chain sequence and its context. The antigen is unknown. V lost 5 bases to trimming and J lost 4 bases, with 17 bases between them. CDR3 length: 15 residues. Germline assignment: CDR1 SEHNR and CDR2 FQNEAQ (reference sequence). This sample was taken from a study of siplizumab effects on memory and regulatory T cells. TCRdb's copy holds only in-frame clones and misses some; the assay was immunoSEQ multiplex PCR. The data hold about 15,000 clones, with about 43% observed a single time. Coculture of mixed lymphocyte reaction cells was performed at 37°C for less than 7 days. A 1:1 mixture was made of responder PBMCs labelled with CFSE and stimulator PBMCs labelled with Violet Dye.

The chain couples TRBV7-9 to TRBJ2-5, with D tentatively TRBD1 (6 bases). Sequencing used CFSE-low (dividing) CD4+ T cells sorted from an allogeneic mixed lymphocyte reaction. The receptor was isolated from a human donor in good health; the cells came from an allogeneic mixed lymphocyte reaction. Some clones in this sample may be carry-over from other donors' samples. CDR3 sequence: CASSPHGTTGETQYF. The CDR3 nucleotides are TGTGCCAGCAGCCCGCATGGGACAACGGGAGAGACCCAGTACTTC.